The 13 T cell receptor beta chains given below trace back to one sample, sequenced in a study of shared clonotypes between healthy human individuals. Profiling relied on immunoSEQ multiplex PCR, and the TCRdb table lists in-frame clones only, not all of them. In the table there are millions of clones, more than 80% of which are singletons. Sample: naive CD4+ T cells from PBMCs. Subset of the sample: CD45RA+ positively selected. These receptors all come from a man aged 18 to 30 in good health. Some clones in this sample may be carry-over from other donors' samples.

The table lists this clone with a few counts. The rearrangement links TRBV5-6 to TRBJ1-2, with no clear D. CDR1 and CDR2 (germline): SGHDT, YYEEEE. The CDR3 has 13 residues. Trimming took 2 bases from V and 2 from J, leaving 7 bases between them. CDR3 nucleotides: TGTGCCAGCAGCTTTGAGCAGAACTATGGCTACACCTTC. It yields the protein CASSFEQNYGYTF.

The chain uses TRBV5-1 and TRBJ2-3; 10 bases map to TRBD2. Germline V gives CDR1 SGHRS, CDR2 YFSETQ. V gave up 2 bases and J gave up 2 bases; unmatched junction bases: 5. There are 16 residues in the CDR3. CDR3 amino acids: CASSLGTSANTDTQYF. CDR3 nucleotides: TGCGCCAGCAGCTTAGGGACTAGCGCAAACACAGATACGCAGTATTTT.

This clone was picked up one time. This chain connects TRBV13 to TRBJ1-2; tentative D call: TRBD1 (5 bases). The CDR3 has 16 residues. V was shortened by 3 bases and J by 12 bases, with 26 bases between the two germline ends. The germline V gene has CDR1 PRHDT and CDR2 FYEKMQ (reference sequence). Here the CDR3 DNA reads TGTGCCAGCAGCTTCCTTACCCCGGGGCGGGCCTCAACGAACACCTTC. As protein: CASSFLTPGRASTNTF.

In the case of this clone: One end of the junction varies from germline; a read error may be responsible. The chain has TRBV6-6 and TRBJ1-1, with D uncertain. The CDR3 has 15 residues. The germline V gene has CDR1 MNHNY and CDR2 SVGAGI (reference sequence). This CDR3 is CAISLGSGMNTEAFF. CDR3 DNA: TGTGCCATCAGTCTGGGGAGTGGCATGAACACTGAAGCTTTCTTT.

This chain connects TRBV5-1 to TRBJ1-3, with D unclear. The CDR3 is made up of 15 amino acids. The V end lost 0 bases, the J end lost 1 base, and 8 bases lay between the germline ends. Germline CDR1 reads SGHRS; CDR2 reads YFSETQ. For the CDR3, the DNA is TGCGCCAGCAGCTTGGATGATGTTTCTGGAAACACCATATATTTT. Translating gives CASSLDDVSGNTIYF.

About this clone: Other DNA sequences in the sample encode the same CDR3. The chain links TRBV20-1 to TRBJ2-7; D unclear. Germline CDR1 DFQATT, CDR2 SNEGSKA (reference sequence). Trimming removed 6 bases from V and 4 bases from J, with 10 bases in between. The CDR3 length is 11 residues. In nucleotides, the CDR3 is TGCAGTGCCTCCGGTGGGTACGAGCAGTACTTC. Its translation is CSASGGYEQYF.

CDR3 in amino acids: CASSDGQGGTGELFF. CDR3 sequence (DNA): TGCGCCAGCAGTGATGGGCAGGGTGGCACCGGGGAGCTGTTTTTT. The V gene is TRBV10-1, the J gene TRBJ2-2; perhaps TRBD1 as D (5 bases). V lost 3 bases and J lost 4, with 12 bases in between. The germline CDR1 and CDR2 sequences are WNHNN and SYGVQD (reference sequence). The CDR3 has 15 amino acids.

The chain recombines TRBV19 with TRBJ1-1; 8 bases are a match to TRBD1. V trimming: 5 bases; J trimming: 5 bases; junction bases outside the gene matches: 7. This CDR3 has 14 residues. Germline CDR1 reads LNHDA; CDR2 reads SQIVND (reference sequence). The CDR3 DNA is TGTGCCAGTAGTGGGCAGGGGGCCGGTACTGAAGCTTTCTTT. This gives the protein CASSGQGAGTEAFF.

The CDR3 spells CASGLLQADTQYF. CDR3 nucleotide sequence: TGTGCCAGCGGCCTCCTGCAGGCAGATACGCAGTATTTT. The chain employs TRBV9 and TRBJ2-3; D is ambiguous. The CDR3 spans 13 residues. Per the germline V gene, CDR1 is SGDLS and CDR2 is YYNGEE. Trimming stripped 7 bases from V and 4 bases from J, with 13 bases between.

This clone is a singleton in its sample. The chain uses TRBV7-2 and TRBJ2-3; the D is unclear. Between the trimmed V and J ends, which lost 5 bases and 2 bases, there was a span of 11 bases. The CDR3 has 14 residues. Per the germline V gene, CDR1 is SGHTA and CDR2 is FQGNSA. CDR3 sequence: CASSDRRHTDTQYF. CDR3 in DNA: TGTGCCAGCAGCGACCGACGGCACACAGATACGCAGTATTTT.

V is TRBV2 and J is TRBJ2-5; 11 bases line up with TRBD2. In germline, CDR1 is SNHLY, CDR2 FYNNEI. Trimming removed 6 bases from V and 3 bases from J; junction bases left unmatched: 6. CDR3 length equals 15 residues. CDR3 residues: CASRALAGVKETQYF. In DNA, the CDR3 is TGTGCCAGCAGAGCACTAGCGGGAGTTAAAGAGACCCAGTACTTC.

This chain joins TRBV18 and TRBJ2-7; maybe TRBD1 (6 bases). The germline V and J ends were trimmed by 4 bases and 2 bases, with 12 bases remaining between them. Germline lookup yields CDR1 KGHSH and CDR2 LQKENI. The CDR3 contains 14 residues. The CDR3 bases are TGTGCCAGCTCACGGCAGGGGAGCACCTACGAGCAGTACTTC. Protein product: CASSRQGSTYEQYF.

V and J are TRBV7-2 and TRBJ2-2; no clear D. Germline-derived CDR1 and CDR2 are SGHTA and FQGNSA. The length of the CDR3 is 15 residues. The ends were cut back, 1 base at V and 2 bases at J, with 8 bases in the middle. The CDR3 loop reads CASSLEAGNTGELFF. CDR3 nucleotides: TGTGCCAGCAGCTTAGAAGCCGGAAACACCGGGGAGCTGTTTTTT.